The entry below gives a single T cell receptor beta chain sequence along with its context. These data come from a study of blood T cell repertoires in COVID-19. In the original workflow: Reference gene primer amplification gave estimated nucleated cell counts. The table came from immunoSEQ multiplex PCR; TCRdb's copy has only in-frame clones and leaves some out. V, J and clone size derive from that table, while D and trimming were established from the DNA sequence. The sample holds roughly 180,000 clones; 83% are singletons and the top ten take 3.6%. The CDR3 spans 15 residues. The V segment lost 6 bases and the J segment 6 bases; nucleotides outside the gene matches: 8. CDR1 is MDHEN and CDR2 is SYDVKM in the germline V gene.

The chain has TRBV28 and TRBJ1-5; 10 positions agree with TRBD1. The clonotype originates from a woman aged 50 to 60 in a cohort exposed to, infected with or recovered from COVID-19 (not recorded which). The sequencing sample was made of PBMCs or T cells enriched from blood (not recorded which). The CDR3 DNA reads TGTGCCAGCAGGGGACAGGGGAATTCAGGTCAGCCCCAGCATTTT. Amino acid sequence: CASRGQGNSGQPQHF.